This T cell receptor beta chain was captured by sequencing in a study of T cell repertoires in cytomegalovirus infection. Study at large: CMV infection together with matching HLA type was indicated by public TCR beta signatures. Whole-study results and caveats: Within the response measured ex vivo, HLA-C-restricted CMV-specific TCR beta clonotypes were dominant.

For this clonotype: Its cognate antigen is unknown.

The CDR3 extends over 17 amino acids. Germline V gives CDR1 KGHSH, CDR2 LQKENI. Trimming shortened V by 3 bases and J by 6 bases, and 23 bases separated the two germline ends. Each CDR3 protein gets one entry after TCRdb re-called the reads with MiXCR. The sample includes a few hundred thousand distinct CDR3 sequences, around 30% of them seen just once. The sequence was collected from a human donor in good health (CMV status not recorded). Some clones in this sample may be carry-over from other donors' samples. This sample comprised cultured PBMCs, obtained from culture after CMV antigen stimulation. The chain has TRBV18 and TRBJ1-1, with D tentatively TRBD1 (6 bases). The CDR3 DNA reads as TGTGCCAGCTCACCGGGGAGGAACAGGGAGTATCTGGCTGAAGCTTTCTTT. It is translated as CASSPGRNREYLAEAFF.